This TCR beta chain originates from a study of blood T cell repertoires in COVID-19. Looking at the study overall: Whether acute or convalescent, the COVID-19 samples came from the United States, Italy and Spain. PBMCs, B-cell-depleted T cells, or T cells were the source of the cDNA or gDNA that made up the material.

The repertoire was sequenced with immunoSEQ multiplex PCR; TCRdb's copy has only in-frame clones and lacks some. This sample yields about 64,000 clones, of which 80% to 85% are seen a single time; roughly 12% belongs to the top ten. Sequencing was performed on peripheral blood. This sequence was found in a human donor in a cohort sampled during active COVID-19.

The CDR3 DNA reads as TGTGCCAGCAGCCAAGATTGGAGACAGGGGGCATCTAGAAACACCATATATTTT. It yields the protein CASSQDWRQGASRNTIYF. V is TRBV3-1 (or the pseudogene TRBV3-2) and J is TRBJ1-3; 10 nucleotides agree with TRBD1. Per the germline V gene, CDR1 is LGHDT and CDR2 is YNNKEL (reference sequence). Trimming took 0 bases from V and 5 from J; bases not matched to a gene: 10. The CDR3 runs 18 residues.